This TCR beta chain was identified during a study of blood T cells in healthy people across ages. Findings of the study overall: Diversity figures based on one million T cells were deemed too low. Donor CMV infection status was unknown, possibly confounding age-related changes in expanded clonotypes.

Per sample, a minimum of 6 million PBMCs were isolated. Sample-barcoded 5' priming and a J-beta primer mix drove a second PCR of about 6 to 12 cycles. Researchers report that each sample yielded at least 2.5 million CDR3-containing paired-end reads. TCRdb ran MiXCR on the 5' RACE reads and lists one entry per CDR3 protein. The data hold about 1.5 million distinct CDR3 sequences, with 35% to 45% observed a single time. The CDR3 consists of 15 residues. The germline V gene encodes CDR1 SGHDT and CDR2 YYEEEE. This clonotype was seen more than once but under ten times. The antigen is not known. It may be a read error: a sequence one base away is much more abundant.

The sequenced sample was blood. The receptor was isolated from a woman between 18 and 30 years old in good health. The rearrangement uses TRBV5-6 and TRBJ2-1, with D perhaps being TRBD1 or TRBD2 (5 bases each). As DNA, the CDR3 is TGTGCCAGCAGCTTGGCCCCAGGGACGTACAATGAGCGGTTCTTC. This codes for CASSLAPGTYNERFF.